The 21 T cell receptor beta chains in this list originate from one sample, sequenced in a study of cytomegalovirus exposure and HLA in healthy donors. The PCR contained 60 Vbeta and 13 Jbeta primers. Generated by immunoSEQ multiplex PCR, the TCRdb table keeps only in-frame clones and is missing some. Altogether about 130,000 clones are present, roughly 80% being singletons, with the ten largest covering 1.2%. The sample consisted of PBMCs. These receptors were collected from a man aged 50 to 59 in good health and CMV-seronegative.

The V and J genes are TRBV2 and TRBJ2-3; maybe TRBD2 (5 bases). Per the germline V gene, CDR1 is SNHLY and CDR2 is FYNNEI. The CDR3 runs to 14 residues. V lost 5 bases to trimming and J lost 6 bases, with 15 bases between them. CDR3 residues: CASSRVRGVDTQYF. As DNA, the CDR3 is TGTGCCAGCAGTCGCGTTCGGGGAGTGGATACGCAGTATTTT.

Concerning this clone itself: Compared with germline, one end of the junction differs, possibly owing to a read error. In the same sample, other DNA sequences code for this CDR3. V is TRBV14 and J is TRBJ2-1, with 8 bases fitting TRBD2. The germline V gene has CDR1 SGHDN and CDR2 FVKESK. The CDR3 contains 14 residues. The CDR3 loop is CASSQGLGVGEQFF. CDR3 DNA sequence: TGCGCCAGCAGCCAGGGACTAGGGGTAGGTGAGCAGTTCTTC. Full variable domain (remainder filled in from reference TRBV14 and TRBJ2-1): EAGVTQFPSHSVIEKGQTVTLRCDPISGHDNLYWYRRVMGKEIKFLLHFVKESKQDESGMPNNRFLAERTGGTYSTLKVQPAELEDSGVYFCASSQGLGVGEQFFGPGTRLTVL.

This chain joins TRBV7-2 and TRBJ1-2, with a tentative D call TRBD1 (6 bases). This CDR3 region has 15 residues. Trimming cost V 5 bases and J 4 bases, with 17 bases left between them. Per the germline V gene, CDR1 is SGHTA and CDR2 is FQGNSA. CDR3 nucleotides: TGTGCCAGCAGCCCAGAAACAGGGTTGGCCTATGGCTACACCTTC. Its protein is CASSPETGLAYGYTF.

The V gene is TRBV29-1, the J gene TRBJ1-5; 9 nucleotides agree with TRBD1. Trimming took 6 bases from V and 3 from J; bases not matched to a gene: 9. This CDR3 is 15 amino acids long. The germline gives CDR1 SQVTM, CDR2 ANQGSEA. The CDR3 sequence: CSVAETGGPNQPQHF. The CDR3 DNA follows: TGCAGCGTGGCCGAGACAGGGGGTCCCAATCAGCCCCAGCATTTT.

A remark on this clone: Additional DNA sequences in this sample encode the identical CDR3. This rearrangement joins TRBV28 to TRBJ2-5; 10 nucleotides line up with TRBD1. Trimming removed 9 bases from V and 6 bases from J; junction bases left unmatched: 13. This CDR3 has 15 amino acids. Germline-derived CDR1 and CDR2 are MDHEN and SYDVKM. The CDR3 is CASSPRDRGTKTQYF. The DNA of the CDR3 is TGTGCCAGTAGTCCCAGGGACAGGGGTACGAAGACCCAGTACTTC.

This rearrangement joins TRBV29-1 to TRBJ2-3, with D perhaps matching TRBD1 (5 bases). This CDR3 contains 14 residues. CDR1 and CDR2 (germline): SQVTM, ANQGSEA. V was trimmed by 4 bases and J by 2 bases, leaving 13 bases between them. CDR3 DNA sequence: TGCAGCGTTGCGGGCAGGGCCGACACAGATACGCAGTATTTT. Its translation: CSVAGRADTDTQYF.

The chain is built from TRBV15 and TRBJ1-2, with 8 bases that match TRBD1. Germline V CDR1 and CDR2: LNHNV, YYDKDF (reference sequence). There are 18 residues in the CDR3. The junction had 17 bases not matched to a gene; V was cut back by 5 bases and J by 3 bases. CDR3 sequence (DNA): TGTGCCACCAGCTGGAGAGGTGGGACAGGTTTAGTGGACTATGGCTACACCTTC. Amino acids: CATSWRGGTGLVDYGYTF.

The J gene is TRBJ2-7, the V gene TRBV10-3; 9 nucleotides line up with TRBD1. Germline V lookup: CDR1 ENHRY, CDR2 SYGVKD. This CDR3 comprises 15 residues. After removal of 2 bases from V and 3 bases from J, the junction contained 5 bases not matched to a gene. CDR3 region: CAISEAQGAFYEQYF. In DNA form, the CDR3 reads TGTGCCATCAGTGAGGCACAGGGGGCGTTCTACGAGCAGTACTTC.

The chain carries TRBV18 and TRBJ2-7; 8 bases map to TRBD2. There are 13 residues in the CDR3. With 4 bases clipped from V and 4 bases from J, the junction kept 3 bases outside the gene matches. CDR1 and CDR2 (germline): KGHSH, LQKENI. CDR3 sequence (DNA): TGTGCCAGCTCACTGGCTAGCGGGTACGAGCAGTACTTC. Protein product: CASSLASGYEQYF.

The J gene is TRBJ1-1, the V gene TRBV10-3, with 9 bases identical to TRBD1. V lost 4 bases, J lost 1 base, and 4 bases stayed unmatched. Germline-derived CDR1 and CDR2 are ENHRY and SYGVKD. This CDR3 has 15 residues. CDR3 nucleotides: TGTGCCATCAGTGGCCCGGGACAGGGGAACACTGAAGCTTTCTTT. Encoded protein: CAISGPGQGNTEAFF.

The chain has TRBV5-1 and TRBJ2-5; D may be TRBD1 (5 bases). The length of the CDR3 is 12 residues. CDR1 and CDR2 from the germline V gene are SGHRS and YFSETQ. The V end was cut by 5 bases, the J end by 2 bases, with 7 bases between. The DNA for the CDR3 is TGCGCCAGCAGTCCAGGGCAAGAGACCCAGTACTTC. It translates to CASSPGQETQYF.

The sample holds a few counts of this clone. The CDR3 nucleotides read TGCGCCAGCAGATCGGGACAGGGAGGTGAAAAACTGTTTTTT. Its protein is CASRSGQGGEKLFF. The V gene is TRBV5-1, the J gene TRBJ1-4; 9 nucleotides line up with TRBD1. V trimming: 5 bases; J trimming: 7 bases; junction bases outside the gene matches: 6. Germline assignment: CDR1 SGHRS and CDR2 YFSETQ. The CDR3 loop spans 14 amino acids.

The V gene is TRBV27, the J gene TRBJ1-2; TRBD1 matches 9 bases. This CDR3 region has 16 residues. J was trimmed by 1 base and V by 6 bases; bases with no gene match: 9. Per germline, CDR1 MNHEY and CDR2 SMNVEV (reference sequence). This CDR3 is CASSLKQGANNYGYTF. CDR3 nucleotides: TGTGCCAGCAGCCTTAAACAGGGGGCTAATAACTATGGCTACACCTTC.

The chain links TRBV4-1 to TRBJ1-2; D might be TRBD1 (6 bases). Germline lookup yields CDR1 MGHRA and CDR2 YSYEKL. The length of the CDR3 is 14 residues. Trimming shortened V by 7 bases and J by 4 bases, and 16 bases separated the two germline ends. The DNA for the CDR3 is TGCGCCAGCAATTCAGGGGAGCGCGGCTATGGCTACACCTTC. Amino acids: CASNSGERGYGYTF.

The gene calls are TRBV5-1 and TRBJ2-5; weak D call: TRBD1 (6 bases). The CDR3 loop spans 13 amino acids. Germline CDR1 is SGHRS and CDR2 is YFSETQ. V lost 4 bases, J lost 5 bases, and 12 bases lay in between. Here the CDR3 reads CASSIQGEETQYF. CDR3 in DNA: TGCGCCAGCAGCATACAGGGTGAGGAGACCCAGTACTTC.

This clone showed up just once. An end of the junction differs from the germline gene, which may be a read error. The rearrangement uses TRBV15 and TRBJ2-1; 11 nucleotides match TRBD2. CDR1 and CDR2 (germline): LNHNV, YYDKDF (reference sequence). This CDR3 comprises 21 residues. CDR3 coding DNA: TGTGCCATCAGCAGAGAAGGGCCCTTAACTAGCGGGAGTAGCTCCTACAATGAGCAGTTCTTC. This gives the protein CAISREGPLTSGSSSYNEQFF.

This clone has a count of ten or more. This chain connects TRBV10-3 to TRBJ1-2; 10 nucleotides match TRBD1. This CDR3 has 14 amino acids. J gave up 7 bases and V 5 bases, and 7 bases lay outside the gene matches. The germline V gene has CDR1 ENHRY and CDR2 SYGVKD. The CDR3 sequence is CAISSGTGDTGYTF. CDR3 nucleotides: TGTGCCATCAGTTCTGGGACAGGGGATACTGGCTACACCTTC.

This clone appeared once. This sequence joins TRBV15 and TRBJ2-1; 14 bases are a match to TRBD2. The V gene end was trimmed by 10 bases and the J gene end by 6 bases; junction bases not matched to a gene: 8. The CDR3 runs to 15 residues. CDR1 and CDR2 from the germline V gene are LNHNV and YYDKDF (reference sequence). The CDR3 sequence: CAIRDGLAGGNEQFF. In DNA form, the CDR3 reads TGTGCCATCCGGGACGGACTAGCGGGAGGCAATGAGCAGTTCTTC.

This chain joins TRBV6-5 and TRBJ1-3, with 9 positions matching TRBD1. This CDR3 is built from 16 residues. The germline gives CDR1 MNHEY, CDR2 SVGAGI. After removal of 0 bases from V and 4 bases from J, the junction contained 4 bases not matched to a gene. CDR3 in DNA: TGTGCCAGCAGTTACTCGAACAGGGGGCACGGAAACACCATATATTTT. Residues: CASSYSNRGHGNTIYF.

The V call is TRBV2, the J call TRBJ2-1; TRBD2 aligns across 7 bases. Germline V gene data show CDR1 as SNHLY and CDR2 as FYNNEI. This CDR3 has 15 residues. The ends lost 2 bases at V and 4 bases at J; junction bases unmatched: 5. The CDR3 reads CASSETSVPYNEQFF. The CDR3 DNA follows: TGTGCCAGCAGTGAAACTAGCGTACCATACAATGAGCAGTTCTTC.

The rearrangement links TRBV29-1 to TRBJ2-1, with 7 positions matching TRBD1. This CDR3 has 15 residues. With V trimmed by 7 bases and J by 3 bases, 12 bases remained unmatched. Germline V lookup: CDR1 SQVTM, CDR2 ANQGSEA. The CDR3 region is CSGEGAGGFYNEQFF. CDR3 bases: TGCAGCGGAGAGGGGGCGGGTGGATTCTACAATGAGCAGTTCTTC.